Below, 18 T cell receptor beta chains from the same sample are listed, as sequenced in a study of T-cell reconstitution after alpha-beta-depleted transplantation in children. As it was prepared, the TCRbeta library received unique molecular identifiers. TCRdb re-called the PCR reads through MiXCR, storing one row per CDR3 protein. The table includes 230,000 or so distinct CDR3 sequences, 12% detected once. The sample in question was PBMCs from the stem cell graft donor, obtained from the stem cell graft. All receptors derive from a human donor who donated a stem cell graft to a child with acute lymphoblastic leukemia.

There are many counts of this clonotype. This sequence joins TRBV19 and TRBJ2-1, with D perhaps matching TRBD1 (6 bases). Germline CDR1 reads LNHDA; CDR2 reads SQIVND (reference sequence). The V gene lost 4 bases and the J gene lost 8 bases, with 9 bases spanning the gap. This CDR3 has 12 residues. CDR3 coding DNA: TGTGCCAGTAGTAGCAGGGGCCATGAGCAGTTCTTC. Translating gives CASSSRGHEQFF.

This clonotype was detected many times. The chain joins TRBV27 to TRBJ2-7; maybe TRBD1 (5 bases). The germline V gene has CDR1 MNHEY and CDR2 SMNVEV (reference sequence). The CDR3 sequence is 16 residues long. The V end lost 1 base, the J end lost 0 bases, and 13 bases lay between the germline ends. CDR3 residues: CASSLYPADSSYEQYF. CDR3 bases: TGTGCCAGCAGTTTATATCCTGCCGACAGCTCCTACGAGCAGTACTTC.

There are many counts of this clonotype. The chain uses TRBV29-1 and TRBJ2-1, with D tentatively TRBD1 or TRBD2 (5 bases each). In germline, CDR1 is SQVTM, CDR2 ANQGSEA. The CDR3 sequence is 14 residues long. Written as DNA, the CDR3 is TGCAGTGTCAGGATCGGGGCAGGGCACGATGAGCAGTTCTTC. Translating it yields CSVRIGAGHDEQFF.

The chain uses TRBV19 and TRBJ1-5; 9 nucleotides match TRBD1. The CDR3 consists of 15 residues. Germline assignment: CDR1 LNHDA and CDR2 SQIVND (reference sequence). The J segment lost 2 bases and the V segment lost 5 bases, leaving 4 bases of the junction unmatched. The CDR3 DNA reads TGTGCCAGTAGTGGGGACAGGGTTCGCAATCAGCCCCAGCATTTT. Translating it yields CASSGDRVRNQPQHF.

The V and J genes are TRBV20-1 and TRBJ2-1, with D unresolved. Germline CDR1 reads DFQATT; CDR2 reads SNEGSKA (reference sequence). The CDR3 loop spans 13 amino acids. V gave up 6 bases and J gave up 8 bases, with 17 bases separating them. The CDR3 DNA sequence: TGCAGTGCGACAACCCCCCGAGGCCATGAGCAGTTCTTC. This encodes CSATTPRGHEQFF.

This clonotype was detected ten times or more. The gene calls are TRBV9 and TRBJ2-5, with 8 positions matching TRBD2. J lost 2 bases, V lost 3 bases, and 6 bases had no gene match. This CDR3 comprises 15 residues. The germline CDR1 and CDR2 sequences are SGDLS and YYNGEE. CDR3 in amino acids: CASSAKLAGQETQYF. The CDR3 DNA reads TGTGCCAGCAGCGCCAAATTAGCGGGGCAAGAGACCCAGTACTTC.

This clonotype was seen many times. In nucleotides, the CDR3 is TGCGCCAGCAAATACGTGGGACAGGGGTTCCATCAGCCCCAGCATTTT. Protein sequence: CASKYVGQGFHQPQHF. V gene TRBV5-1 combines with J gene TRBJ1-5; 10 bases are shared with TRBD1. Germline CDR1 reads SGHRS; CDR2 reads YFSETQ. This CDR3 contains 16 residues. V lost 6 bases and J lost 5; bases outside the gene matches: 11.

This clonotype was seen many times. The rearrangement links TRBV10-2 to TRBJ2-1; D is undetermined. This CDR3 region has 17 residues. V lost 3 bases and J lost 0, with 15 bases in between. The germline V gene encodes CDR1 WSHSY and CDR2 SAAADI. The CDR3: CASSDMQPLGSYNEQFF. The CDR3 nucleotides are TGCGCCAGCAGTGATATGCAGCCCCTAGGCTCCTACAATGAGCAGTTCTTC.

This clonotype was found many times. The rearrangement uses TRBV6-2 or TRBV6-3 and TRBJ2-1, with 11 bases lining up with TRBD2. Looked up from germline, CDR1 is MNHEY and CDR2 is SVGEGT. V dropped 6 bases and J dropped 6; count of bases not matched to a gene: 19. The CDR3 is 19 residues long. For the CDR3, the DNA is TGTGCCAGCAGAACACCGCGGCATAGCGGGAGGGCCGGTCCCAATGAGCAGTTCTTC. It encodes CASRTPRHSGRAGPNEQFF.

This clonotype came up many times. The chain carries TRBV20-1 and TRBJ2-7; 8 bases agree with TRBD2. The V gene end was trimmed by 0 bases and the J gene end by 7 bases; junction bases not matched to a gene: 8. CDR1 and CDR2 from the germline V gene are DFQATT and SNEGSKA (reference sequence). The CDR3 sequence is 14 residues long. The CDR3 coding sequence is TGCAGTGCTAGAGATTGGCGGGAGGCTCGAGAGCAGTACTTC. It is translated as CSARDWREAREQYF.

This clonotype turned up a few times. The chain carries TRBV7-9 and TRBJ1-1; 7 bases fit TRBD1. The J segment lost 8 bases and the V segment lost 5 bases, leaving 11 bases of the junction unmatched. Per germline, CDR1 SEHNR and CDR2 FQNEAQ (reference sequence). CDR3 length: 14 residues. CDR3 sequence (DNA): TGTGCCAGCAGCGTGGACAGGACCCCAGGGGAAGCTTTCTTT. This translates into CASSVDRTPGEAFF.

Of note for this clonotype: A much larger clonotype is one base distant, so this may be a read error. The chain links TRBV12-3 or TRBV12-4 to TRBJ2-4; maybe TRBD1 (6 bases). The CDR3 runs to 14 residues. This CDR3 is CASRLRGVKNMQYF. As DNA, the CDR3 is TGTGCCAGCAGACTCAGGGGAGTCAAAAACATGCAGTACTTC.

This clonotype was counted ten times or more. For the CDR3, the DNA is TGTGCCAGCAGTGATAGCGGGAGCCCAGATACGCAGTATTTT. It is translated as CASSDSGSPDTQYF. V usage is TRBV6-1 and J usage is TRBJ2-3, with 9 bases fitting TRBD2. This CDR3 comprises 14 residues. Per germline, CDR1 MNHNS and CDR2 SASEGT. Trimming took 3 bases from V and 4 from J; bases not matched to a gene: 2.

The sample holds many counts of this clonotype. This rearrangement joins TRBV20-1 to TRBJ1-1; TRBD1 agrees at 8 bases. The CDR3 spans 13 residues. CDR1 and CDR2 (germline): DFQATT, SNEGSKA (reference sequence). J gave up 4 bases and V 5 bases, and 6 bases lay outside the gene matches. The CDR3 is CSAYSGQGTEAFF. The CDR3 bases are TGCAGTGCTTATTCCGGACAGGGCACTGAAGCTTTCTTT.

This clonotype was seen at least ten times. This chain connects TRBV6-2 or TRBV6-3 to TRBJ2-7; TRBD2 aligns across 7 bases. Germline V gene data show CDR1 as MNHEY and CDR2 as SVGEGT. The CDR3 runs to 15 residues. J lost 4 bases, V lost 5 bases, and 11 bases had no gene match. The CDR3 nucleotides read TGTGCCAGCAGTAGTCCAGAGGCGGGAGAATACGAGCAGTACTTC. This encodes CASSSPEAGEYEQYF.

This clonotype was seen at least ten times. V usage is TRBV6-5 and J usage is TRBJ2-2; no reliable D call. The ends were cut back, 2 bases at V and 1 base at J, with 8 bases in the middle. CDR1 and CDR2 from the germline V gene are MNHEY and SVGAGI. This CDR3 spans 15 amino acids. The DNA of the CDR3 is TGTGCCAGCAGTTACAACCCGCTGAACACCGGGGAGCTGTTTTTT. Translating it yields CASSYNPLNTGELFF.

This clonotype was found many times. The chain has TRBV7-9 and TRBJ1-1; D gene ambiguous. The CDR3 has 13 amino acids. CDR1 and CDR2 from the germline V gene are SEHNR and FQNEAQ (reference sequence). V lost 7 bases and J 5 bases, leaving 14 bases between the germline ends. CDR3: CASISGGRTEAFF. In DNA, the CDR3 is TGTGCCAGCATCTCGGGAGGGCGGACTGAAGCTTTCTTT.

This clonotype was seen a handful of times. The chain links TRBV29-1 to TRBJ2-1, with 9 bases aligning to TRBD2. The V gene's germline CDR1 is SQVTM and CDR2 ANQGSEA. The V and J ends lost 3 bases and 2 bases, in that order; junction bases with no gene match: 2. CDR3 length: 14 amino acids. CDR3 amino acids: CSVEAGGTYNEQFF. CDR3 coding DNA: TGCAGCGTTGAGGCGGGGGGGACCTACAATGAGCAGTTCTTC.